Listed below are T cell receptor beta chains from one sample, sequenced in a study of shared clonotypes between healthy human individuals. Sequencing was performed with immunoSEQ multiplex PCR; in TCRdb, only in-frame clones are kept and a portion is missing. The table lists 2 million to 2.5 million clones, approximately 95% of them singletons. The sequenced sample consisted of naive CD4+ T cells from PBMCs. These receptors all stem from a man between 18 and 35 years old in good health. Some clones in this sample may be carry-over from other donors' samples. Each CDR3 is given with its conserved first and last residue. The order of the fields is CDR3 protein, CDR3 DNA, J gene, V gene, CDR3 length, clone size, D gene. D genes are given only for firm matches. Some rows mark clone size as missing; the rest say once, few, many or name a class of expanded clone.

CDR3 protein: CASRGPRDRGTNEKLFF; CDR3 DNA: TGCGCCAGCAGGGGCCCCCGCGACAGGGGGACTAATGAAAAACTGTTTTTT; J gene: TRBJ1-4; V gene: TRBV5-1; CDR3 length: 17; clone size: NA; D gene: TRBD1
CDR3 protein: CASSLSSWQPQHF; CDR3 DNA: TGTGCCAGCAGTTTATCTAGTTGGCAGCCCCAGCATTTT; J gene: TRBJ1-5; V gene: TRBV27; CDR3 length: 13; clone size: NA; D gene: NA
CDR3 protein: CASSIGSDPYNEQFF; CDR3 DNA: TGCGCCAGCAGCATCGGATCTGATCCTTACAATGAGCAGTTCTTC; J gene: TRBJ2-1; V gene: TRBV5-1; CDR3 length: 15; clone size: NA; D gene: NA
CDR3 protein: CASSQSLAGALSYNEQFF; CDR3 DNA: TGCGCCAGCAGTCAGTCCCTAGCGGGAGCCCTCTCCTACAATGAGCAGTTCTTC; J gene: TRBJ2-1; V gene: TRBV5-1; CDR3 length: 18; clone size: NA; D gene: TRBD2
CDR3 protein: CASSQDKGPKLSYEQYF; CDR3 DNA: TGCGCCAGCAGCCAGGACAAGGGACCCAAACTCTCCTACGAGCAGTACTTC; J gene: TRBJ2-7; V gene: TRBV4-3; CDR3 length: 17; clone size: NA; D gene: NA
CDR3 protein: CASSSGGGANVLTF; CDR3 DNA: TGCGCCAGCAGCTCAGGAGGAGGGGCCAACGTCCTGACTTTC; J gene: TRBJ2-6; V gene: TRBV5-1; CDR3 length: 14; clone size: NA; D gene: NA
CDR3 protein: CATSSPLWNTNEKLFF; CDR3 DNA: TGTGCCACCAGCAGCCCCCTGTGGAATACTAATGAAAAACTGTTTTTT; J gene: TRBJ1-4; V gene: TRBV15; CDR3 length: 16; clone size: NA; D gene: NA
CDR3 protein: CASSPRMEPQYF; CDR3 DNA: TGTGCCAGCAGCCCTAGAATGGAGCCGCAGTATTTT; J gene: TRBJ2-3; V gene: TRBV5-4; CDR3 length: 12; clone size: NA; D gene: NA
CDR3 protein: CAVDKGDPVVTYNSPLHF; CDR3 DNA: TGTGCCGTTGATAAGGGGGACCCAGTGGTAACCTATAATTCACCCCTCCACTTT; J gene: TRBJ1-6; V gene: TRBV30; CDR3 length: 18; clone size: once; D gene: NA
CDR3 protein: CASSQGTGGNTIYF; CDR3 DNA: TGCGCCAGCAGCCAAGGGACAGGAGGAAACACCATATATTTT; J gene: TRBJ1-3; V gene: TRBV5-1; CDR3 length: 14; clone size: NA; D gene: TRBD1
CDR3 protein: CASSPGNGELFF; CDR3 DNA: TGTGCCAGCTCACCAGGGAACGGGGAGCTGTTTTTT; J gene: TRBJ2-2; V gene: TRBV18; CDR3 length: 12; clone size: NA; D gene: NA
CDR3 protein: CASSAEGAGSYEQYF; CDR3 DNA: TGTGCCAGCAGTGCCGAGGGCGCCGGCTCCTACGAGCAGTACTTC; J gene: TRBJ2-7; V gene: TRBV2; CDR3 length: 15; clone size: NA; D gene: NA
CDR3 protein: CASSESLSGRVSSYEQYF; CDR3 DNA: TGTGCCAGCAGTGAGTCTCTTAGCGGGAGGGTCTCCTCCTACGAGCAGTACTTC; J gene: TRBJ2-7; V gene: TRBV28; CDR3 length: 18; clone size: NA; D gene: TRBD2
CDR3 protein: CASSLDSGSYNEQFF; CDR3 DNA: TGCGCCAGCAGCTTGGACTCGGGCTCCTACAATGAGCAGTTCTTC; J gene: TRBJ2-1; V gene: TRBV5-1; CDR3 length: 15; clone size: NA; D gene: NA
CDR3 protein: CASSALAGVGTDTQYF; CDR3 DNA: TGTGCCAGCAGCGCACTAGCGGGAGTCGGCACAGATACGCAGTATTTT; J gene: TRBJ2-3; V gene: TRBV9; CDR3 length: 16; clone size: NA; D gene: TRBD2
CDR3 protein: CASRGRTRSYNEQFF; CDR3 DNA: TGTGCCAGCCGAGGTAGGACACGCTCCTACAATGAGCAGTTCTTC; J gene: TRBJ2-1; V gene: TRBV6-5; CDR3 length: 15; clone size: NA; D gene: NA
CDR3 protein: CSVRKSWGTEAFF; CDR3 DNA: TGCAGCGTTCGAAAGTCTTGGGGCACTGAAGCTTTCTTT; J gene: TRBJ1-1; V gene: TRBV29-1; CDR3 length: 13; clone size: few; D gene: NA
CDR3 protein: CAISESLPSYNEQFF; CDR3 DNA: TGTGCCATCAGTGAGTCCTTACCCTCCTACAATGAGCAGTTCTTC; J gene: TRBJ2-1; V gene: TRBV10-3; CDR3 length: 15; clone size: NA; D gene: NA
CDR3 protein: CASSSQGAPRYGYTF; CDR3 DNA: TGTGCCAGCAGCTCCCAGGGGGCGCCTCGCTATGGCTACACCTTC; J gene: TRBJ1-2; V gene: TRBV7-3; CDR3 length: 15; clone size: NA; D gene: TRBD1
CDR3 protein: CASSLPARDRGTGELFF; CDR3 DNA: TGTGCCAGCAGCCTACCTGCGAGGGACAGGGGAACCGGGGAGCTGTTTTTT; J gene: TRBJ2-2; V gene: TRBV7-8; CDR3 length: 17; clone size: NA; D gene: TRBD1
CDR3 protein: CASSSPRLAGAEQYF; CDR3 DNA: TGTGCCAGCAGTTCCCCCCGGCTAGCGGGAGCGGAGCAGTACTTC; J gene: TRBJ2-7; V gene: TRBV28; CDR3 length: 15; clone size: once; D gene: TRBD2
CDR3 protein: CASSVLSLAGGFGTDTQYF; CDR3 DNA: TGTGCCAGCAGCGTACTAAGTCTAGCGGGAGGATTCGGCACAGATACGCAGTATTTT; J gene: TRBJ2-3; V gene: TRBV9; CDR3 length: 19; clone size: NA; D gene: TRBD2
CDR3 protein: CASSFRSDLNTEAFF; CDR3 DNA: TGCGCCAGCAGCTTCAGGTCGGATCTGAACACTGAAGCTTTCTTT; J gene: TRBJ1-1; V gene: TRBV5-1; CDR3 length: 15; clone size: NA; D gene: NA
CDR3 protein: CASSRRGQRENTEAFF; CDR3 DNA: TGTGCCAGCTCACGAAGGGGACAGAGGGAAAACACTGAAGCTTTCTTT; J gene: TRBJ1-1; V gene: TRBV18; CDR3 length: 16; clone size: few; D gene: TRBD1
CDR3 protein: CASRDGGRGGEKLFF; CDR3 DNA: TGTGCCAGCAGGGACGGGGGTCGCGGGGGCGAAAAACTGTTTTTT; J gene: TRBJ1-4; V gene: TRBV6-5; CDR3 length: 15; clone size: NA; D gene: NA
CDR3 protein: CASSFRLAGVNEQFF; CDR3 DNA: TGCGCCAGCAGCTTCAGACTAGCGGGAGTGAATGAGCAGTTCTTC; J gene: TRBJ2-1; V gene: TRBV5-1; CDR3 length: 15; clone size: once; D gene: TRBD2
CDR3 protein: CASSLAGSSSYNEQFF; CDR3 DNA: TGTGCCAGCAGCTTGGCCGGGTCGAGCTCCTACAATGAGCAGTTCTTC; J gene: TRBJ2-1; V gene: TRBV7-2; CDR3 length: 16; clone size: once; D gene: NA
CDR3 protein: CASSKIRGRGYEQYF; CDR3 DNA: TGTGCCAGCAGCAAAATACGGGGGAGGGGCTACGAGCAGTACTTC; J gene: TRBJ2-7; V gene: TRBV25-1; CDR3 length: 15; clone size: NA; D gene: TRBD2
CDR3 protein: CASSRGGAGEQYF; CDR3 DNA: TGTGCCAGTAGTCGGGGCGGGGCCGGCGAGCAGTACTTC; J gene: TRBJ2-7; V gene: TRBV19; CDR3 length: 13; clone size: NA; D gene: NA
CDR3 protein: CASSLSRLAGHNEQFF; CDR3 DNA: TGTGCCAGCAGTTTATCACGTCTAGCGGGCCACAATGAGCAGTTCTTC; J gene: TRBJ2-1; V gene: TRBV27; CDR3 length: 16; clone size: NA; D gene: TRBD2
CDR3 protein: CASKGTGVGYTF; CDR3 DNA: TGCGCCAGCAAAGGGACAGGGGTCGGCTACACCTTC; J gene: TRBJ1-2; V gene: TRBV5-1; CDR3 length: 12; clone size: NA; D gene: TRBD1
CDR3 protein: CASSLAAGVYNEQFF; CDR3 DNA: TGTGCCAGCAGCTTAGCAGCGGGAGTATACAATGAGCAGTTCTTC; J gene: TRBJ2-1; V gene: TRBV28; CDR3 length: 15; clone size: NA; D gene: TRBD2
CDR3 protein: CASSFPVGEQYF; CDR3 DNA: TGTGCCAGCAGTTTCCCAGTCGGCGAGCAGTACTTC; J gene: TRBJ2-7; V gene: TRBV28; CDR3 length: 12; clone size: NA; D gene: NA
CDR3 protein: CASSLVDTTYEQYF; CDR3 DNA: TGCGCCAGCAGCTTGGTGGACACTACCTACGAGCAGTACTTC; J gene: TRBJ2-7; V gene: TRBV5-1; CDR3 length: 14; clone size: NA; D gene: NA
CDR3 protein: CAAPPGTGQGYSLYEQYF; CDR3 DNA: TGTGCCGCCCCCCCTGGAACGGGACAGGGGTACTCCTTATACGAGCAGTACTTC; J gene: TRBJ2-7; V gene: TRBV15; CDR3 length: 18; clone size: NA; D gene: TRBD1
CDR3 protein: CASSPPARGGYTF; CDR3 DNA: TGTGCCAGCAGCCCGCCGGCCAGGGGTGGCTACACCTTC; J gene: TRBJ1-2; V gene: TRBV7-9; CDR3 length: 13; clone size: NA; D gene: NA
CDR3 protein: CASSLGTSPSFTF; CDR3 DNA: TGTGCCAGCAGCTTGGGGACATCCCCAAGCTTCACCTTC; J gene: TRBJ1-2; V gene: TRBV7-9; CDR3 length: 13; clone size: NA; D gene: NA
CDR3 protein: CASSLDIHSGNTIYF; CDR3 DNA: TGTGCCAGCAGCTTGGACATTCACTCTGGAAACACCATATATTTT; J gene: TRBJ1-3; V gene: TRBV7-9; CDR3 length: 15; clone size: NA; D gene: NA
CDR3 protein: CASSAPPGLAGSGGELFF; CDR3 DNA: TGTGCCAGCAGTGCCCCCCCGGGACTAGCGGGATCCGGGGGGGAGCTGTTTTTT; J gene: TRBJ2-2; V gene: TRBV2; CDR3 length: 18; clone size: once; D gene: TRBD2
CDR3 protein: CSVTPQGTNYGYTF; CDR3 DNA: TGCAGCGTGACCCCCCAGGGCACTAACTATGGCTACACCTTC; J gene: TRBJ1-2; V gene: TRBV29-1; CDR3 length: 14; clone size: few; D gene: NA
CDR3 protein: CAIKEYSTIYF; CDR3 DNA: TGTGCCATCAAGGAGTACTCCACCATATATTTT; J gene: TRBJ1-3; V gene: TRBV10-3; CDR3 length: 11; clone size: NA; D gene: NA
CDR3 protein: CASSSIREHTYEQYF; CDR3 DNA: TGCGCCAGCAGCTCGATCAGGGAACACACTTACGAGCAGTACTTC; J gene: TRBJ2-7; V gene: TRBV5-1; CDR3 length: 15; clone size: NA; D gene: NA